The present TCR beta chain was sequenced within a study of response to subunit inactivated influenza vaccine. TCRdb itself ran the RT-PCR reads through MiXCR, one entry per CDR3 protein. The data contain some 570,000 distinct CDR3 sequences, over 9% of them singletons. This clonotype was detected a few times. Its matching antigen is unknown. Overall study findings and caveats: Each seasonal influenza vaccination recruits few new T cells, the authors suggested.

After removal of 9 bases from V and 4 bases from J, the junction contained 5 bases not matched to a gene. Germline CDR1 KGHDR, CDR2 SFDVKD. This CDR3 has 14 residues. The data also belong to a second study, concerning T cells expressing NK-cell markers. That investigation notes: UMI-tagged 5'RACE template switching yielded the TCR beta cDNA. Serological testing identified most of the eight sequenced donors as HCMV-seropositive and one as seronegative. Also leading the CD3+CD56-NKG2C+ fraction in several donors were these clonotypes.

The chain couples TRBV24-1 to TRBJ2-3; TRBD2 aligns across 11 bases. This clonotype was sampled from a man aged 50-60 years who received an inactivated influenza vaccine. The sample consisted of PBMCs from blood, taken on the day of vaccination. The CDR3 is CATQDSGGADTQYF. In nucleotides, the CDR3 is TGTGCCACCCAAGATAGCGGGGGGGCAGATACGCAGTATTTT.